The 2 T cell receptor beta chains below come from one sample, sequenced in a study of patients and donors after allogeneic stem cell transplantation. TCRdb analysed the RT-PCR reads with MiXCR anew, one entry per CDR3 protein. The sample holds approximately 37,000 distinct CDR3 sequences, more than 30% seen once. Source material: blood, either unsorted or a sorted T cell fraction (not recorded which). These receptors were taken from a human donor who was either an allogeneic HSCT recipient or a stem cell or donor lymphocyte infusion donor (not recorded which). It is not recorded whose cells these are; they may come from a transplant donor.

This clonotype is a singleton in its sample. This chain links TRBV5-1 with TRBJ2-7; the match to TRBD1 covers 11 bases. V lost 4 bases, J lost 5 bases, and 11 bases stayed unmatched. CDR3 length: 16 amino acids. The germline V gene has CDR1 SGHRS and CDR2 YFSETQ. Here the CDR3 reads CASSDRDRGNNNEQYF. DNA for the CDR3: TGCGCCAGCAGCGACCGGGACAGGGGGAATAACAACGAGCAGTACTTC.

The rearrangement links TRBV29-1 to TRBJ2-7; 9 bases fit TRBD2. The CDR3 has 13 amino acids. With V trimmed by 8 bases and J by 0 bases, 5 bases remained unmatched. Germline V gene sequence: CDR1 SQVTM, CDR2 ANQGSEA. CDR3 coding DNA: TGCAGCTACCTTAGCGGGAGCTCCTACGAGCAGTACTTC. As protein: CSYLSGSSYEQYF.